This TCR beta chain was retrieved from a study of blood T cell repertoires in COVID-19 (dated by TCRdb to the early 2020s). Background on the whole study: The collaborator samples originated in the United States, Italy and Spain and spanned the acute and convalescent phases of COVID-19. The prospective study material was composed of cDNA or gDNA derived from T cells, B-cell-depleted T cells, or PBMCs. Deeply sampled blood TCRbeta repertoires from subjects exposed to, actively infected with, or recovered from COVID-19 were included in the dataset. A freely available public database, intended as a resource for researchers studying the immune response to SARS-CoV-2, is where the repertoires were released. The samples were drawn from the first 160 participants of the ongoing ImmuneRACE study and from about 1,200 subjects provided by 6 global collaborators. A de-identified subject ID, COVID-19 status, age in years and sex were almost always included in the sample metadata. Where HLA class I and class II types were available, the types were taken from metadata supplied by the sample provider, not from assay-based typing. Study-wide conclusions, independent of this receptor: The quantity of clinical and demographic metadata differed by source and by participant and was supplied without curation.

Collaborating institutions collected whole blood in K2EDTA tubes following their own protocols. Collaborator samples were shipped for TCRbeta analysis as frozen whole blood, isolated PBMCs, or DNA extracted from either sample type. TCRbeta CDR3 regions were amplified from genomic DNA using the immunoSEQ Assay, a bias-controlled multiplex PCR. Under the source paper's analysis protocol: Within the assay, amplification of reference gene primers was used to estimate how many nucleated cells each sample contained. Sequence reads were collapsed and filtered to measure the absolute abundance of every unique TCRbeta CDR3 rearrangement. Productive Simpson clonality was computed per sample as the square root of Simpson's diversity index over productive rearrangements. The clones in this table, taken by TCRdb from immuneACCESS, are in-frame only. Not every clone is retained; where verified, under half of the shortfall comes from an unresolved V gene, and the cause of the rest is unknown. V, J and clone size reflect that table, while D and trimming were determined from the DNA. The sample profile shows approximately 70,000 clones; around 83% of them were found once. The ten top clones hold around 4.2% of the sample.

Concerning this clone: This receptor's antigen is unknown. Base qualities are not provided; no much larger clone lies one nucleotide away.

This receptor was identified in a man between 65 and 85 years old with active COVID-19. Input material: peripheral blood.

In nucleotide form, the sequence is TGTGCCAGCAGCATCCTTAGGTCAGGGACAGGGGAGAAAGGCTATGGCTACACCTTC. Its protein is CASSILRSGTGEKGYGYTF. This chain joins TRBV5-6 to TRBJ1-2, with TRBD1 matching 10 junction bases. V lost 4 bases and J lost 4 bases, and the count of bases not matched to a germline gene is 19. The germline V gene yields SGHDT for CDR1 and YYEEEE for CDR2. The CDR3, cysteine through phenylalanine, is 19 amino acids long. Just the 57-base CDR3 DNA is kept, in frame starting at base 1.